This T cell receptor beta chain is drawn from a study of blood T cells in healthy people across ages. This clonotype was seen a handful of times. Sample-barcoded 5' priming and a J-beta primer mix drove a second PCR of about 6 to 12 cycles. From the 5' RACE reads, TCRdb called clonotypes with MiXCR, one entry per CDR3 protein. The data contain about a million distinct CDR3 sequences, about 51% of them seen just once; the ten biggest clones take up about 22%. The CDR3 extends over 15 amino acids. The germline gives CDR1 SGHRS, CDR2 YFSETQ. V lost 4 bases and J lost 5; bases outside the gene matches: 7.

The sequenced sample was blood. The TCR sequence derives from a woman aged 60-75 years in good health. The genes are TRBV5-1 and TRBJ1-4; the match to TRBD1 covers 8 bases. CDR3 protein: CASSTAGTGNEKLFF. The CDR3 DNA is TGCGCCAGCAGCACAGCCGGGACAGGAAATGAAAAACTGTTTTTT.